What follows are 32 T cell receptor beta chains derived from one specimen sequenced in a study of post-analysis software for immune sequencing data. cDNA libraries of TCR beta carried unique molecular identifiers. TCRdb re-derived calls from the PCR reads in MiXCR, one entry per CDR3 protein. This table holds about 200,000 distinct CDR3 sequences, over 25% found once. The study, taken as a whole, reports: Comparison of patients with controls showed five TRBV segments more frequent in patients, TRBV5-6, TRBV5-1 and TRBV20-1 among them.

The antigens for these receptors are not known. The sequenced material came from blood. Source of these receptors: a girl aged 2-17 years with multiple sclerosis.

The genes are TRBV28 and TRBJ1-4; D gene ambiguous. CDR1 MDHEN and CDR2 SYDVKM come from the germline V gene. The CDR3 runs to 15 residues. Trimming removed 3 bases from V and 6 bases from J, with 14 bases in between. In nucleotides, the CDR3 is TGTGCCAGCAGTTTGATAAAGGGAAATGATGAAAAACTGTTTTTT. Protein sequence: CASSLIKGNDEKLFF.

For this clonotype: Sequence at one end of the junction differs from germline and may be a read error. The chain has TRBV5-1 and TRBJ2-5; 8 bases fit TRBD2. This CDR3 has 14 amino acids. From germline, CDR1 is SGHRS and CDR2 YFSETQ. The CDR3 region has the DNA TGCGCCGGCAGCTTGGACGCGGGGGGAGAGACCCAGTACTTC. Translated, it gives CAGSLDAGGETQYF.

This clonotype has at least ten counts. The chain joins TRBV28 to TRBJ2-3; no definite D call. The V and J ends lost 6 bases and 2 bases respectively, with 9 bases between them. The CDR3 runs 13 residues. Germline lookup yields CDR1 MDHEN and CDR2 SYDVKM. CDR3 coding DNA: TGTGCCAGCAGAGGGCAGTCCACAGATACGCAGTATTTT. Translation gives CASRGQSTDTQYF.

There are a few counts of this clonotype. The chain joins TRBV9 to TRBJ2-5; 9 nucleotides line up with TRBD1. The J call may be mistaken, given a closer DNA end match to TRBJ2-7. The CDR3 extends over 15 amino acids. Germline V lookup: CDR1 SGDLS, CDR2 YYNGEE. CDR3 in amino acids: CASSVGDRESDEQYF. The CDR3 DNA is TGTGCCAGCAGCGTAGGGGACAGGGAGTCGGACGAGCAGTACTTC.

This clonotype was observed many times. For the CDR3, the DNA is TGTGCCAGCAGTTACCCGGCAGCGTCTTTCTATGGCTACACCTTC. Its translation: CASSYPAASFYGYTF. The chain recombines TRBV6-6 with TRBJ1-2; D is ambiguous. The germline V gene has CDR1 MNHNY and CDR2 SVGAGI (reference sequence). Trimming removed 2 bases at V and 4 bases at J, with 14 bases between. CDR3 length: 15 residues.

Concerning this clonotype: A much larger clone lies a single base off, so this may be a read error. The chain employs TRBV7-9 and TRBJ2-7, with D perhaps matching TRBD1 (5 bases). Germline V gene data show CDR1 as SEHNR and CDR2 as FQNEAQ (reference sequence). The CDR3 contains 15 residues. This CDR3 is CVSSLKGRDIYEQYF. CDR3 coding DNA: TGTGTCAGCAGCTTAAAGGGCAGGGATATCTACGAGCAGTACTTC.

The sample holds one count of this clonotype. The CDR3 bases are TGCAGCGCTATCCTAGCGGGAGGGATATCCTACAATGAGCAGTTCTTC. This sequence encodes CSAILAGGISYNEQFF. V is TRBV29-1 and J is TRBJ2-1, with TRBD2 matching over 12 bases. CDR3 length equals 16 residues. Losses at the gene ends were 7 bases for V and 1 base for J; bases not matched to a gene: 8. Germline-derived CDR1 and CDR2 are SQVTM and ANQGSEA.

This clonotype was seen many times. The genes are TRBV19 and TRBJ2-7; 8 bases line up with TRBD1. Looked up from germline, CDR1 is LNHDA and CDR2 is SQIVND (reference sequence). The CDR3 sequence is 15 residues long. Trimming removed 6 bases from V and 4 bases from J; junction bases left unmatched: 11. The CDR3 DNA follows: TGTGCCAGTAGCCGAGCGACAGGGGTGGGGTACGAGCAGTACTTC. Amino acids: CASSRATGVGYEQYF.

Comment on this clonotype: A junction boundary mismatches the germline segment, possibly from a read error. The chain uses TRBV7-9 and TRBJ2-3; 7 positions agree with TRBD2. This CDR3 comprises 14 residues. Germline V gene sequence: CDR1 SEHNR, CDR2 FQNEAQ (reference sequence). The chain's CDR3 is CASSSQTSTDAQYF. CDR3 in DNA: TGTGCCAGCAGCTCCCAGACTAGCACAGATGCGCAGTATTTT.

This clonotype was observed a few times. The V call is TRBV18, the J call TRBJ2-7; 7 nucleotides align to TRBD2. Germline values: CDR1 KGHSH, CDR2 LQKENI. The CDR3 runs to 16 residues. V shed 5 bases and J 3 bases; nucleotides not matched to a gene: 13. The CDR3 reads CASSSTRASGVYEQYF. The CDR3 coding sequence is TGTGCCAGCTCATCGACTAGGGCTAGCGGAGTCTACGAGCAGTACTTC.

Ten or more counts support this clonotype. The genes are TRBV29-1 and TRBJ1-5; 12 bases are a match to TRBD1. Germline CDR1 reads SQVTM; CDR2 reads ANQGSEA. With V trimmed by 4 bases and J by 4 bases, 2 bases remained unmatched. CDR3 size: 14 residues. In DNA form, the CDR3 reads TGCAGCGTTGGGGGACAGGGGGCTAATCAGCCCCAGCATTTT. Translation gives CSVGGQGANQPQHF. The entire variable domain, with the rest obtained from reference TRBV29-1 and TRBJ1-5, is as follows: SAVISQKPSRDICQRGTSLTIQCQVDSQVTMMFWYRQQPGQSLTLIATANQGSEATYESGFVIDKFPISRPNLTFSTLTVSNMSPEDSSIYLCSVGGQGANQPQHFGDGTRLSIL.

Worth noting for this clonotype: This could be a read error, since a much larger clone is one nucleotide away. J is TRBJ2-2 and V is TRBV6-4; D possibly corresponds to TRBD1 (6 bases). Looked up from germline, CDR1 is MRHNA and CDR2 is SNTAGT. The CDR3 length is 16 residues. The DNA for the CDR3 is TGTGCCAGCGGTGACTCAGGCAGGGGAAAGGCCGGGGAGCTGTTTTTT. Encoded protein: CASGDSGRGKAGELFF.

In the case of this clonotype: Relative to the germline gene, one junction end is altered; a read error may explain this. This chain uses TRBV28 with TRBJ1-6, with D possibly matching TRBD1 (6 bases). CDR3 length equals 15 residues. The germline gives CDR1 MDHEN, CDR2 SYDVKM. CDR3 sequence (DNA): TGTGCCAGCAGTTTACCCGGGGGGCGAAATTCACCCCCCCACTTT. Translating gives CASSLPGGRNSPPHF.

Concerning this clonotype itself: A much bigger clone sits one base away, suggesting this may be a read error. V usage is TRBV4-2 and J usage is TRBJ2-1; TRBD2 might be the D (5 bases). The DNA end is more similar to TRBJ2-7, so the J call may be wrong. This CDR3 spans 13 amino acids. Germline CDR1 LGHNA, CDR2 YNFKEQ. CDR3 residues: CASSQVAGNEQYF. DNA for the CDR3: TGTGCCAGCAGCCAAGTGGCGGGTAATGAGCAGTACTTC.

The chain is built from TRBV29-1 and TRBJ2-1; 9 bases match TRBD1. V trimming: 3 bases; J trimming: 4 bases; junction bases outside the gene matches: 1. The CDR3 contains 13 residues. CDR1 and CDR2 from the germline V gene are SQVTM and ANQGSEA. CDR3 bases: TGCAGCGTTGACGGGACAGGGTACAATGAGCAGTTCTTC. This sequence encodes CSVDGTGYNEQFF.

With respect to this clonotype: This could be a read error, since a much larger clone is one nucleotide away. For the CDR3, the DNA is TGCGCCAGCAGCCCCCCGGGACAGGTCGCCAGTGAGCAGTTCTTC. It specifies CASSPPGQVASEQFF. The chain employs TRBV5-1 and TRBJ2-1, with 8 bases aligning to TRBD1. Germline assignment: CDR1 SGHRS and CDR2 YFSETQ. The CDR3 covers 15 residues. The J segment lost 9 bases and the V segment lost 4 bases, leaving 12 bases of the junction unmatched.

This clonotype was observed a handful of times. A read error may explain this, as a much larger clone is one base away. This chain joins TRBV12-5 and TRBJ2-6; no firm D call. Germline lookup yields CDR1 LGHNT and CDR2 FRNRAP. CDR3 length: 13 amino acids. Trimming took off 10 bases at V and 4 bases at J, with 11 bases between the two ends. The DNA of the CDR3 is TGTGCTACGGCAGAGTCGGGGGCCAACGTCCTGACTTTC. Its translation: CATAESGANVLTF.

This clonotype came up a few times. This sequence joins TRBV7-9 and TRBJ1-1; D might be TRBD1 (5 bases). The CDR3 runs to 13 residues. Trimming stripped 5 bases from V and 1 base from J, with 8 bases between. Per germline, CDR1 SEHNR and CDR2 FQNEAQ (reference sequence). The CDR3 nucleotides read TGTGCCAGCAGCCACGACAGGAACACTGAAGCTTTCTTT. The encoded protein is CASSHDRNTEAFF.

As regards this clonotype: The junction differs from germline at one of its ends, possibly a read error. The chain has TRBV7-2 and TRBJ1-1; no clear D. The length of the CDR3 is 13 residues. CDR1 and CDR2 (germline): SGHTA, FQGNSA. The CDR3 coding sequence is TGTGCCCGCAGCTTAGCGGTTAACACTGAAGCTTTCTTT. Translation: CARSLAVNTEAFF. Looking up the rest from reference TRBV7-2 and TRBJ1-1 gives the full variable domain: GAGVSQSPSNKVTEKGKDVELRCDPISGHTALYWYRQSLGQGLEFLIYFQGNSAPDKSGLPSDRFSAERTGGSVSTLTIQRTQQEDSAVYLCARSLAVNTEAFFGQGTRLTVV.

The genes are TRBV3-1 and TRBJ2-1; D is unclear. Trimming took off 1 base at V and 9 bases at J, with 4 bases between the two ends. Germline V lookup: CDR1 LGHDT, CDR2 YNNKEL (reference sequence). The CDR3 loop spans 11 amino acids. The CDR3 DNA is TGTGCCAGCAGCCAAGGGGGTGAGCAGTTCTTC. Protein product: CASSQGGEQFF.

This clonotype was counted many times. The genes are TRBV4-1 and TRBJ2-7, with D possibly being TRBD1 (6 bases). CDR3 length equals 14 residues. Per germline, CDR1 MGHRA and CDR2 YSYEKL. The V gene lost 1 base and the J gene lost 3 bases, with 10 bases spanning the gap. CDR3 bases: TGCGCCAGCAGCCAAGTTGAAGGGGGCTACGAGCAGTACTTC. It encodes CASSQVEGGYEQYF.

This clonotype turned up a few times. Written as DNA, the CDR3 is TGCGCCAGCAGCGTAACACCGAACACTGAAGCTTTCTTT. Amino acids: CASSVTPNTEAFF. The rearrangement uses TRBV5-1 and TRBJ1-1; D remains ambiguous. The CDR3 contains 13 residues. CDR1 SGHRS and CDR2 YFSETQ come from the germline V gene. V was pared by 4 bases and J by 1 base, with 8 bases between.

The rearrangement joins TRBV12-3 or TRBV12-4 to TRBJ2-2; 8 nucleotides agree with TRBD2. V shed 3 bases, J shed 5 bases, and the junction held 5 bases outside the gene matches. The CDR3 is 15 amino acids. CDR3 in DNA: TGTGCCAGCAGTTTCTCCGCGGGGGGAACCGGGGAGCTGTTTTTT. Protein product: CASSFSAGGTGELFF.

The chain uses TRBV5-1 and TRBJ1-5; D is possibly TRBD1 (5 bases). Germline V gene data show CDR1 as SGHRS and CDR2 as YFSETQ. Trimming shortened V by 3 bases and J by 6 bases, and 13 bases separated the two germline ends. The length of the CDR3 is 14 residues. The CDR3 DNA sequence: TGCGCCAGCAGCTCAGAGGGGTTCGGTCAGCCCCAGCATTTT. Protein sequence: CASSSEGFGQPQHF.

In its sample, this clonotype was seen a few times. V gene TRBV2 combines with J gene TRBJ2-1; possible D gene TRBD1, 5 bases. There are 15 residues in the CDR3. In germline, CDR1 is SNHLY, CDR2 FYNNEI. V lost 1 base and J lost 0, with 7 bases in between. In DNA, the CDR3 is TGTGCCAGCAGTGAAGAGGGGAACTCCTACAATGAGCAGTTCTTC. Protein sequence: CASSEEGNSYNEQFF.

The gene calls are TRBV6-1 and TRBJ1-5, with 7 bases lining up with TRBD1. CDR3 length equals 16 residues. In germline, CDR1 is MNHNS, CDR2 SASEGT. The V segment lost 4 bases and the J segment 9 bases; nucleotides outside the gene matches: 15. The CDR3 reads CASSVTGQLTGGPQHF. The CDR3 DNA is TGTGCCAGCAGTGTTACGGGACAGCTCACGGGCGGGCCCCAGCATTTT.

At least ten counts were recorded for this clonotype. This rearrangement joins TRBV11-2 to TRBJ1-4, with 9 bases matching TRBD1. The V segment lost 1 base and the J segment 8 bases; nucleotides outside the gene matches: 5. Germline CDR1 reads SGHAT; CDR2 reads FQNNGV. The length of the CDR3 is 15 residues. Here the CDR3 DNA reads TGTGCCAGCAGCTTAGGGGACAGGGACATAGAAAAACTGTTTTTT. It encodes CASSLGDRDIEKLFF.

In the case of this clonotype: This may arise from a read error, as a much more abundant clone is one base away. The chain has TRBV5-1 and TRBJ2-3; 10 bases are shared with TRBD1. The V and J ends lost 4 bases and 2 bases, in that order; junction bases with no gene match: 4. Germline values: CDR1 SGHRS, CDR2 YFSETQ. The CDR3 sequence is 15 residues long. CDR3 residues: CASSVGTGDTDTQYF. In nucleotides, the CDR3 is TGCGCCAGCAGCGTGGGGACAGGGGACACAGATACGCAGTATTTT.

As concerns this clonotype: A much larger clone sits a single nucleotide away, making a read error possible. V and J are TRBV29-1 and TRBJ1-1; D gene uncertain. There are 11 residues in the CDR3. Germline-derived CDR1 and CDR2 are SQVTM and ANQGSEA. Deletions cut 4 bases from V and 1 base from J, with 4 bases between. The CDR3 nucleotides read TGCAGCGTTGCGAGGAACACTGAAGCTTTCTTT. Its translation: CSVARNTEAFF.

This sequence joins TRBV6-6 and TRBJ1-1; D gene uncertain. Germline V gives CDR1 MNHNY, CDR2 SVGAGI (reference sequence). This CDR3 has 11 residues. Trimming pared 4 bases from V and 1 base from J, leaving 1 base between. CDR3 in amino acids: CASSSNTEAFF. The CDR3 nucleotides read TGTGCCAGCAGTTCGAACACTGAAGCTTTCTTT.

This clonotype has at least ten counts. The chain couples TRBV28 to TRBJ2-5; D might be TRBD2 (6 bases). The CDR3 has 14 amino acids. Trimming left V 7 bases short and J 5 bases short, with 17 bases between. The germline V gene has CDR1 MDHEN and CDR2 SYDVKM. In DNA, the CDR3 is TGTGCCAGCATTTCGGGGGACTGGGGGGAGACCCAGTACTTC. This encodes CASISGDWGETQYF. Looking up the rest from reference TRBV28 and TRBJ2-5 gives the full variable domain: DVKVTQSSRYLVKRTGEKVFLECVQDMDHENMFWYRQDPGLGLRLIYFSYDVKMKEKGDIPEGYSVSREKKERFSLILESASTNQTSMYLCASISGDWGETQYFGPGTRLLVL.

To note about this clonotype: A much larger clone sits a single nucleotide away, making a read error possible. The chain has TRBV5-1 and TRBJ2-7; 12 positions match TRBD2. TRBJ2-5 explains the end of the DNA better; the J call may be wrong. The CDR3 totals 15 residues. Germline assignment: CDR1 SGHRS and CDR2 YFSETQ. The CDR3 sequence: CASSRRTSGEGTQYF. The DNA for the CDR3 is TGCGCCAGCAGCCGGCGGACTAGCGGGGAAGGGACCCAGTACTTC.